This TCR beta chain stems from a study of cytomegalovirus exposure and HLA in healthy donors. General study findings and limits: Researchers left out some V segments, among them TRBV6-2 and TRBV6-3, as indistinguishable. Productive status was seen about 90% or about 30% of the time for most TCR beta V segments in an earlier analysis. Later analysis demonstrated an association between a missense DCLRE1C variant and TCR beta V- and J-gene trimming. Cytomegalovirus-associated status was assigned to about 160 TCR beta chains.

PCR involved 60 Vbeta and 13 Jbeta primers. Assay: immunoSEQ multiplex PCR; the TCRdb copy retains only in-frame clones and omits some. The sample includes 150,000 to 200,000 clones, around 79% of them seen just once. In the case of this clone: The antigen is not known.

Deletions cut 6 bases from V and 1 base from J, with 22 bases between. Germline CDR1 and CDR2: ENHRY and SYGVKD. This CDR3 spans 18 amino acids. The source material was PBMCs. The chain employs TRBV10-3 and TRBJ1-5; a possible D gene is TRBD1 (5 bases). The TCR was taken from a woman aged 45-65 years in good health and CMV-seronegative. The DNA of the CDR3 is TGTGCCATCAGCCCCGAGGAGAGGACACCGATGAGCAATCAGCCCCAGCATTTT. Residues: CAISPEERTPMSNQPQHF.